This record concerns one T cell receptor (beta chain) sequence. This receptor's antigen is unknown. No qualities accompany the bases; no much larger clone lies one base away. Interpreted using the paper, the time point label stands for: baseline before first vaccination. The vaccinee samples were drawn from two UK trials, COV001 and COV002, one of which was a single-blind randomized controlled phase 2/3 trial testing AZD1222 (ChAdOx1 nCoV-19) in healthy adults. Trial participant PBMC samples were collected at day 0 and day 28 after the second dose for TCRbeta chain sequencing. This sample was taken from a study of T cell responses to AZD1222 COVID-19 vaccine (dated by TCRdb to the early 2020s). At the level of the whole study: AZD1222 recipients with second doses at about 4 weeks or about 12 weeks were pooled, because spike-specific TCR depth and breadth did not differ between schedules. A total of approximately 250 trial participants underwent TCR sequencing, of whom about 210 had received two doses of AZD1222 and 26 had received two doses of the MenACWY control vaccine. Trial participants were enrolled by age into subgroups of 18-55, 56-69 and 70-plus years, and around 150, 29 and 61 TCR-sequenced participants, respectively, were included in these subgroups. Findings and caveats that apply to the study as a whole: After two AZD1222 doses, spike-specific TCR breadth and depth were significantly higher than at day 0 and than in MenACWY recipients. Nearly half of unique spike-specific TCRs reportedly recognized epitopes outside regions mutated in the B.1.351 and B.1.1.7 variants. Participants were mostly white British, with more females than males. The authors suggested clonal diversity may have been underestimated. Because no samples from the day 14 peak response were available, repertoires could be characterized only after the peak T cell response. Conclusions about previously exposed vaccinees are limited because only 5 or 6 AZD1222 recipients were SARS-CoV-2 seropositive at baseline. The vaccine-associated CD4 TCRs covered the entire spike protein, and the dominant responses fell in regions 160-218 and 743-854. The 56-69-year group was small, and its depth increase did not reach significance, likely because of low power.

The CDR3 regions of human TCRbeta chains were subjected to immunosequencing. In the source study's methods: Repertoire TCRs were matched against a reference library of SARS-CoV-2-specific TCRs generated with the MIRA antigen-specificity platform. Breadth meant the fraction of unique TCRs that were SARS-CoV-2-associated, whereas depth meant the fraction of total T cells that were SARS-CoV-2-associated. Each spike-specific TCR was assigned to its reactive spike region and to a CD4 or CD8 class using the MIRA data. Log10-transformed breadth and depth values were compared by one-way ANOVA with Sidak's multiple comparisons tests. TCRdb stores this immuneACCESS table with in-frame sequences only. Part of the clones is absent; in the studies checked, under half of the shortfall reflects unresolved V genes, and no reason is known for the rest. V and J calls and clone size come straight from that table; D and trimming were deduced from the DNA. The sample contains around 250,000 clones, approximately 93% of them found a single time. The ten largest clones add up to 0.55% of the sample.

Reading the germline V gene gives CDR1 SNHLY and CDR2 FYNNEI. The cysteine opens and the phenylalanine closes a CDR3 of 11 amino acids. This entry keeps only the CDR3 DNA: 33 bases, framed from base 1. The trim is 8 bases for V and 7 bases for J, with a gap of 11 bases between the germline ends. The specimen comprised peripheral blood, sampled on day 0 of AZD1222 vaccination. This sequence originates from an adult in good health. The chain is assembled from TRBV2 and TRBJ2-5; a confident D gene designation cannot be given. The sequenced DNA: TGTGCCAGCTCCGCCAAATGGACCCAGTACTTC. This sequence encodes CASSAKWTQYF.